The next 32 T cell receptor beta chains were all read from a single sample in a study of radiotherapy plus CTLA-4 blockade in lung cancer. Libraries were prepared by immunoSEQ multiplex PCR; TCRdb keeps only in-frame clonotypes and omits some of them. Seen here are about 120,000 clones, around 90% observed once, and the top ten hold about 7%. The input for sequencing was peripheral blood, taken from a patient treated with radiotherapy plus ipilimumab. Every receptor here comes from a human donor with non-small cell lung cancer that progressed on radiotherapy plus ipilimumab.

The CDR3 nucleotides read TGTGCCAGCAGCCACAGGGCCGGAGAGACCCAGTACTTC. This encodes CASSHRAGETQYF. The chain carries TRBV27 and TRBJ2-5; D possibly corresponds to TRBD1 (6 bases). This CDR3 comprises 13 residues. CDR1 and CDR2 (germline): MNHEY, SMNVEV (reference sequence). The V end lost 6 bases, the J end lost 4 bases, and 12 bases lay between the germline ends.

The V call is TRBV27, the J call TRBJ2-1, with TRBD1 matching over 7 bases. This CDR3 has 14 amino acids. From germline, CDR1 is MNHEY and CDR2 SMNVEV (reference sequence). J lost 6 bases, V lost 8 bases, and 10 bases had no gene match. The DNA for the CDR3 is TGTGCCAGCTGGCGGCAGGGGGTGGCCAATGAGCAGTTCTTC. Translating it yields CASWRQGVANEQFF.

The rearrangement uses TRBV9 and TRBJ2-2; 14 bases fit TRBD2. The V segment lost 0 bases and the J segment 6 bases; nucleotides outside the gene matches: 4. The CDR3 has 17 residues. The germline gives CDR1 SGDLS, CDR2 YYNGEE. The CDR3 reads CASSVAGTSGSSGELFF. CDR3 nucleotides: TGTGCCAGCAGCGTAGCTGGGACTAGCGGGAGCTCCGGGGAGCTGTTTTTT.

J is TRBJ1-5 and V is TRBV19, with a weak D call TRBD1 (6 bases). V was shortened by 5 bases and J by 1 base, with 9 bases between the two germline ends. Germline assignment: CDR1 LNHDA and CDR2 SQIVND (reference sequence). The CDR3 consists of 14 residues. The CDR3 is CASSSQGSNQPQHF. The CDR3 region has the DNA TGTGCCAGTAGTTCACAGGGAAGCAATCAGCCCCAGCATTTT.

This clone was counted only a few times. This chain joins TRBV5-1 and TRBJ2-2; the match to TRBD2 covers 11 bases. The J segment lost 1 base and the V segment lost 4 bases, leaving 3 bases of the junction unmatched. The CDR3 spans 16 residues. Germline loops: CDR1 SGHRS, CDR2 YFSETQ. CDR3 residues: CASSRLAGGNTGELFF. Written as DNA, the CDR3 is TGCGCCAGCAGCAGGCTAGCGGGGGGGAACACCGGGGAGCTGTTTTTT.

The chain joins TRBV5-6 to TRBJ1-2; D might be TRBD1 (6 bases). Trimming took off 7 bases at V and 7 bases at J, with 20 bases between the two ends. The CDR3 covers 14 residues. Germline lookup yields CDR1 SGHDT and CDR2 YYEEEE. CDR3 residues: CASSPGDASRGYTF. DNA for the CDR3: TGTGCCAGCTCGCCAGGGGACGCGAGTCGTGGCTACACCTTC.

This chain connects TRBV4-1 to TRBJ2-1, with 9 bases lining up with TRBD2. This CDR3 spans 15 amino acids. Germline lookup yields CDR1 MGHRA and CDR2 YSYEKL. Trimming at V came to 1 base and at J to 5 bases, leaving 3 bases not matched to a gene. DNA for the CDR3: TGCGCCAGCAGCCAAGGGACTAGCGCACACAATGAGCAGTTCTTC. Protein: CASSQGTSAHNEQFF.

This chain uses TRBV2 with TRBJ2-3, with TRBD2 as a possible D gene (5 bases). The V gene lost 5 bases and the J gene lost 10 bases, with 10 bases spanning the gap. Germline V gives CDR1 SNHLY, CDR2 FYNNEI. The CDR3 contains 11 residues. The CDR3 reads CASSLASAQYF. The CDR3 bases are TGTGCCAGCAGTCTAGCTTCGGCGCAGTATTTT.

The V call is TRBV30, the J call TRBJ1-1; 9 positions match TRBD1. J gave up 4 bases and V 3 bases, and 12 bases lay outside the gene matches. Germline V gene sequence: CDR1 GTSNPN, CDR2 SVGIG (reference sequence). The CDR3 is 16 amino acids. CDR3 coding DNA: TGTGCCTGGAGAGACAGAAACAGGGGGCTGGTCACTGAAGCTTTCTTT. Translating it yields CAWRDRNRGLVTEAFF.

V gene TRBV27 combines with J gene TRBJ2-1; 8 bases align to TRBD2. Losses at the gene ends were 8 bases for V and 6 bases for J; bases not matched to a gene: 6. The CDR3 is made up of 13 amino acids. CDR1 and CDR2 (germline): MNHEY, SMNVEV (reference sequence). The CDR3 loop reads CASRRAGGNEQFF. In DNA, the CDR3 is TGTGCCAGCCGAAGGGCGGGGGGCAATGAGCAGTTCTTC.

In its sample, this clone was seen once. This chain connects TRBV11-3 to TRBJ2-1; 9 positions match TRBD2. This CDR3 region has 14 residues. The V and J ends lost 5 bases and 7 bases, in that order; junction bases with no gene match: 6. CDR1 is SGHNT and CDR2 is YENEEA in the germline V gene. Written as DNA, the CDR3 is TGTGCCAGCAGCATAAGCGGGAGGACAAATGAGCAGTTCTTC. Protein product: CASSISGRTNEQFF.

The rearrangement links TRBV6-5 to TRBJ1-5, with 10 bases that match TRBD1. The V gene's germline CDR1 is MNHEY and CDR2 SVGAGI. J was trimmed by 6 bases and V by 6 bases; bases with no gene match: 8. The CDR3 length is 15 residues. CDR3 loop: CASSSTGGRGQPQHF. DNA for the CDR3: TGTGCCAGCAGCTCGACAGGGGGCAGGGGTCAGCCCCAGCATTTT.

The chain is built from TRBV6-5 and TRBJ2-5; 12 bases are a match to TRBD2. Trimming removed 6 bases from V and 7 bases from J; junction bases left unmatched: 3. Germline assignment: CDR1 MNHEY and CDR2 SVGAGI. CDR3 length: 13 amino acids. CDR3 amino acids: CASRLAGGGTQYF. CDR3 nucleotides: TGTGCCAGCAGGCTAGCGGGAGGGGGGACCCAGTACTTC.

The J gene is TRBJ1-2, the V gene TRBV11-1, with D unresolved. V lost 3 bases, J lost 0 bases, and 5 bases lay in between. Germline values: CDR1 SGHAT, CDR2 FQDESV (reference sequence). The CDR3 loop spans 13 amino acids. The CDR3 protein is CASSLGTNYGYTF. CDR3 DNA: TGTGCCAGCAGCTTGGGCACTAACTATGGCTACACCTTC.

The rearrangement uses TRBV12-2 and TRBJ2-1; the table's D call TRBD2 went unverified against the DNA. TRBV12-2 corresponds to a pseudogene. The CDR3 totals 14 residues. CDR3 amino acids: CASRRGTSYNEQFF. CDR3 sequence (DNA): TGTGCAAGTCGCCGGGGGACCTCCTACAATGAGCAGTTCTTC.

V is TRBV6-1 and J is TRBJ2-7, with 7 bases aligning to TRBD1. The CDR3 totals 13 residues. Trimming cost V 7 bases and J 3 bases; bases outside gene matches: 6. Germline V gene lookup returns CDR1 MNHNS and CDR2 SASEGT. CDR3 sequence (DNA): TGTGCCAGCAACCGACAGGGCAGCTACGAGCAGTACTTC. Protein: CASNRQGSYEQYF.

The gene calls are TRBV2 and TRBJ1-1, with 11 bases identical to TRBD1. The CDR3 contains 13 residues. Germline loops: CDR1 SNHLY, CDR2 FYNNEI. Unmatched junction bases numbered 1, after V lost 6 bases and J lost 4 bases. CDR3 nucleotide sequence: TGTGCCAGCAGGGGGACAGGGGGCACTGAAGCTTTCTTT. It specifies CASRGTGGTEAFF. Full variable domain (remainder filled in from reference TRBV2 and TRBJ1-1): EPEVTQTPSHQVTQMGQEVILRCVPISNHLYFYWYRQILGQKVEFLVSFYNNEISEKSEIFDDQFSVERPDGSNFTLKIRSTKLEDSAMYFCASRGTGGTEAFFGQGTRLTVV.

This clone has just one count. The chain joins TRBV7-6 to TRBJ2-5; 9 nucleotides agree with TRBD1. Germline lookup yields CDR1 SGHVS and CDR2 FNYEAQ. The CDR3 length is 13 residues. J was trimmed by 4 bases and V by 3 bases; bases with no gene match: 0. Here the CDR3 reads CASSLGQGETQYF. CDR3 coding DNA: TGTGCCAGCAGCTTGGGACAGGGAGAGACCCAGTACTTC.

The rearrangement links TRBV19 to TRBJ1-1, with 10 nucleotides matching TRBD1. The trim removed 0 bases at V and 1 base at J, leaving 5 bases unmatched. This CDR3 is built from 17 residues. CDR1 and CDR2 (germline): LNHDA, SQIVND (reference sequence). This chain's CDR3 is CASSIDSGTGANTEAFF. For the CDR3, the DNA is TGTGCCAGTAGTATAGATAGTGGGACAGGGGCGAACACTGAAGCTTTCTTT.

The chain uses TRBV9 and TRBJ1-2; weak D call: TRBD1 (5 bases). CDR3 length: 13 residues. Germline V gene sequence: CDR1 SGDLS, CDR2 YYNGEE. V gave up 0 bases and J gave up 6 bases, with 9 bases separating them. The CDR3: CASSVGSGHGYTF. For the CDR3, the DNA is TGTGCCAGCAGCGTAGGTTCGGGGCATGGCTACACCTTC.

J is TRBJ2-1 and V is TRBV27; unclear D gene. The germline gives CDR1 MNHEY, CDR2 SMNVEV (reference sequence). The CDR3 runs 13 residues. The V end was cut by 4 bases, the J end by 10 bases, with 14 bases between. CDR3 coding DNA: TGTGCCAGCAGTTCGGGCCTCAGGATGGAGCAGTTCTTC. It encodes CASSSGLRMEQFF.

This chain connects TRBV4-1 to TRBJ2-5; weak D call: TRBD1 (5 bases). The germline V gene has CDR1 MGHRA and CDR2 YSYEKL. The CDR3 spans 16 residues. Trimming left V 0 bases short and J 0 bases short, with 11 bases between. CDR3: CASSQEGAGHQETQYF. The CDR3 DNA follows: TGCGCCAGCAGCCAAGAAGGGGCCGGACACCAAGAGACCCAGTACTTC.

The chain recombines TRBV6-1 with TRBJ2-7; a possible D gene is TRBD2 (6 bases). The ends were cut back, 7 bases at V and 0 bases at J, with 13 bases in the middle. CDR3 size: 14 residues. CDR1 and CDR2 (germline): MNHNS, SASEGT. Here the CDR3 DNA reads TGTGCCAGCACGGCGGAGGGTAGCTCCTACGAGCAGTACTTC. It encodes CASTAEGSSYEQYF.

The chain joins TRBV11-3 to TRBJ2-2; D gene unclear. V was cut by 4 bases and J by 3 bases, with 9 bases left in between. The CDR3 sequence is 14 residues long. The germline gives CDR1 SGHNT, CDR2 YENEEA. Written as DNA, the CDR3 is TGTGCCAGCAGCTCCCGACATGACACCGGGGAGCTGTTTTTT. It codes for CASSSRHDTGELFF.

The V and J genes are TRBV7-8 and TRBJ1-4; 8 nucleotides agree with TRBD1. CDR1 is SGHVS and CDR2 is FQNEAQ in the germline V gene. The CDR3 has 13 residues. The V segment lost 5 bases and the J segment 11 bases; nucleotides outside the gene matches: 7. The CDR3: CASSSNRGWKLFF. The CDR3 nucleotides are TGTGCCAGCAGCAGTAACAGGGGGTGGAAACTGTTTTTT.

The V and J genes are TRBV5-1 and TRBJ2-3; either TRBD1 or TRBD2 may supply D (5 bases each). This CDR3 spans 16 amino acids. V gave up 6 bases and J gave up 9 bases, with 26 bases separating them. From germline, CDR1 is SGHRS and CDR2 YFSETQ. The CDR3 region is CASKVGTQTQVETQYF. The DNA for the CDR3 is TGCGCCAGCAAGGTCGGGACCCAAACACAGGTTGAGACGCAGTATTTT.

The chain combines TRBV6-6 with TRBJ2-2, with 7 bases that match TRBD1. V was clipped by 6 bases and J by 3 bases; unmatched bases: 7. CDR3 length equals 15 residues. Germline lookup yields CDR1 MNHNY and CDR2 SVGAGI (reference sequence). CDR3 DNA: TGTGCCAGCAGCCCGGGACAGCGAGACACCGGGGAGCTGTTTTTT. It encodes CASSPGQRDTGELFF.

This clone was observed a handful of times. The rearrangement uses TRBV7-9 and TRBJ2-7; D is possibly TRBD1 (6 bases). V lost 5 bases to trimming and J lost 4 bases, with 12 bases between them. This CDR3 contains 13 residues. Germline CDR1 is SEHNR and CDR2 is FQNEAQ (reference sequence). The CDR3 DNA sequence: TGTGCCAGCAGCCCGGAACAGGGTTACGAGCAGTACTTC. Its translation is CASSPEQGYEQYF.

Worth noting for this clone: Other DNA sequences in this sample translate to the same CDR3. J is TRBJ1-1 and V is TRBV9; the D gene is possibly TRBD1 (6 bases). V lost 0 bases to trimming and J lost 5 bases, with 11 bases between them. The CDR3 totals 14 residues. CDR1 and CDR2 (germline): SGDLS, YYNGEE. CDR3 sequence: CASSVAGAGTEAFF. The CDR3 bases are TGTGCCAGCAGCGTAGCGGGGGCTGGGACTGAAGCTTTCTTT.

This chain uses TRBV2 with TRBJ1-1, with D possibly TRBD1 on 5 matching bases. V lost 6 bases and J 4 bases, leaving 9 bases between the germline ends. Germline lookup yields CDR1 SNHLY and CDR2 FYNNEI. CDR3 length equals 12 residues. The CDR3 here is CASRLTATEAFF. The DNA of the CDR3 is TGTGCCAGCAGATTGACAGCCACTGAAGCTTTCTTT.

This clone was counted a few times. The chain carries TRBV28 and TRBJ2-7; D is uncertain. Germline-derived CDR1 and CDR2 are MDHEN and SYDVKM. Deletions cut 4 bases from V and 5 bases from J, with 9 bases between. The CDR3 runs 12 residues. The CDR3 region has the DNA TGTGCCAGCAGTTCCGGGCCGCACGAGCAGTACTTC. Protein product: CASSSGPHEQYF.

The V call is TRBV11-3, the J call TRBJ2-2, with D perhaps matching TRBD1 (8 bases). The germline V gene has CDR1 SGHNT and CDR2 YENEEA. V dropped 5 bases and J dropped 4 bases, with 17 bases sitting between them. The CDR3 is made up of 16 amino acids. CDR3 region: CASSQINRGGTGELFF. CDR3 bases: TGTGCCAGCAGCCAAATCAACAGGGGGGGCACCGGGGAGCTGTTTTTT.